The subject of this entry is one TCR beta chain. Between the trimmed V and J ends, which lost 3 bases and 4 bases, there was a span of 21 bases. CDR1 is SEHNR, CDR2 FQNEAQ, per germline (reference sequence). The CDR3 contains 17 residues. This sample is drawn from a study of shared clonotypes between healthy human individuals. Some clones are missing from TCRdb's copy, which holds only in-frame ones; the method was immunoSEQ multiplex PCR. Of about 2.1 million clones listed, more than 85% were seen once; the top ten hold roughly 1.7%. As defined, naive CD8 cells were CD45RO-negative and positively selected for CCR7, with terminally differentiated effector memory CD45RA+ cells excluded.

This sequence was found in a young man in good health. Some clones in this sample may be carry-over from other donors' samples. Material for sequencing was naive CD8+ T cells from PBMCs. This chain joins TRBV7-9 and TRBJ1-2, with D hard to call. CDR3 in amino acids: CASSLGPGRVGIYGYTF. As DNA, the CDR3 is TGTGCCAGCAGCTTGGGCCCTGGGAGGGTGGGGATCTATGGCTACACCTTC.